This T cell receptor (beta chain) was identified during a study of high-grade serous ovarian cancer treatment subgroups. For the study at large: Samples averaged 14,192 reads and over 6,000 unique TCR beta rearrangements.

Germline V gene data show CDR1 as SGHNT and CDR2 as YYREEE (reference sequence). The CDR3 totals 14 residues. Trimming cost V 4 bases and J 8 bases; bases outside gene matches: 9. General observations from the study: Same-patient tumor repertoires overlapped at about 0.11 to 0.85; different patients barely overlapped. Repertoire analysis covered CDR3 alone, not CDR1 or CDR2.

Assay: immunoSEQ multiplex PCR; the TCRdb copy retains only in-frame clones and omits some. The sample carries 7,500 to 9,500 clones, around 72% recorded once. Note on this clone: The antigen is undetermined.

Tumor samples were obtained before definitive surgery or chemotherapy. This sequence joins TRBV5-4 and TRBJ2-1; TRBD2 agrees at 7 bases. The clonotype originates from a human donor with high-grade serous ovarian cancer. Sequencing was performed on tumor tissue. CDR3 DNA sequence: TGTGCCAGCAGCCGGTCCGGGGCGGGGGATGAGCAGTTCTTC. Amino acid sequence: CASSRSGAGDEQFF.